Listed below are T cell receptor beta chains from one sample, sequenced in a study of blood T cell repertoires in COVID-19. Only in-frame clones appear in the TCRdb table, and some are missing; sequencing was by immunoSEQ multiplex PCR. Of tens of thousands of clones in the sample, 87% were seen once. Input material: peripheral blood. Source of these receptors: an elderly woman with COVID-19, enrolled during active disease. Each CDR3 is given with its conserved first and last residue. The order of the fields is clone size, J gene, V gene, D gene, CDR3 DNA, CDR3 protein. D genes are given only for firm matches. Part of the rows lack a size; the others show once, few, many or a class for expanded clones.

abundance: .
j_gene: TRBJ2-2
v_gene: TRBV4-2
d_gene: TRBD1
CDR3nt: TGTGCCAGCAGCATATCGACAGGGGGCACCGGGGAGCTGTTTTTT
CDR3aa: CASSISTGGTGELFF

abundance: .
j_gene: TRBJ2-7
v_gene: TRBV9
d_gene: .
CDR3nt: TGTGCCAGCAGCGTAGAGGAGGGGGCAGGTTGGGAGCAGTACTTC
CDR3aa: CASSVEEGAGWEQYF

abundance: .
j_gene: TRBJ1-6
v_gene: TRBV6-5
d_gene: TRBD1
CDR3nt: TGTGCCAGCAGTTGGGGACAGGGGAATAATTCACCCCTCCACTTT
CDR3aa: CASSWGQGNNSPLHF

abundance: few
j_gene: TRBJ2-2
v_gene: TRBV18
d_gene: TRBD2
CDR3nt: TGTGCCAGCTCACCACCGTTAAGGCCGGGGGGGCCTCGGACCGGGGAGCTGTTTTTT
CDR3aa: CASSPPLRPGGPRTGELFF

abundance: .
j_gene: TRBJ2-2
v_gene: TRBV14
d_gene: .
CDR3nt: TGTGCCAGCAGCCAAGATAGGTTGGCAGGGCGGCCCGGGGAGCTGTTTTTT
CDR3aa: CASSQDRLAGRPGELFF

abundance: .
j_gene: TRBJ2-1
v_gene: TRBV5-1
d_gene: TRBD2
CDR3nt: TGCGCCAGCAGCACCGCGCGGGGGGGTGCTTACAATGAGCAGTTCTTC
CDR3aa: CASSTARGGAYNEQFF

abundance: .
j_gene: TRBJ2-4
v_gene: TRBV3-1/TRBV3-2
d_gene: .
CDR3nt: TGTGCCAGCAGCCAAGATGCGACGGGAAACATTCAGTACTTC
CDR3aa: CASSQDATGNIQYF

abundance: .
j_gene: TRBJ2-1
v_gene: TRBV25-1
d_gene: .
CDR3nt: TGTGCCAGCAGTTCGCCGGGACTCGGTAACAATGAGCAGTTCTTC
CDR3aa: CASSSPGLGNNEQFF

abundance: once
j_gene: TRBJ2-7
v_gene: TRBV5-4
d_gene: .
CDR3nt: TGTGCCAGCAGCGCCGGGACTCAAACCTACGAGCAGTACTTC
CDR3aa: CASSAGTQTYEQYF

abundance: .
j_gene: TRBJ2-3
v_gene: TRBV2
d_gene: .
CDR3nt: TGTGCCAGCAGTTGGGACACCAGAGTAGATACGCAGTATTTT
CDR3aa: CASSWDTRVDTQYF

abundance: .
j_gene: TRBJ2-5
v_gene: TRBV9
d_gene: .
CDR3nt: TGTGCCAGCAGCGTAGAACCCAGTCCCGGGGAGACCCAGTACTTC
CDR3aa: CASSVEPSPGETQYF

abundance: .
j_gene: TRBJ1-4
v_gene: TRBV7-8
d_gene: TRBD1
CDR3nt: TGTGCCAGCAGCACTAGGACAGGGGCCTCAACTAATGAAAAACTGTTTTTT
CDR3aa: CASSTRTGASTNEKLFF

abundance: .
j_gene: TRBJ2-1
v_gene: TRBV5-4
d_gene: .
CDR3nt: TGTGCCAGCAGCTTGGCAGGGTCTAATGAGCAGTTCTTC
CDR3aa: CASSLAGSNEQFF

abundance: .
j_gene: TRBJ1-2
v_gene: TRBV14
d_gene: .
CDR3nt: TGTGCCAGCAGCCAAGTTCTGCCGTTTGGCGGTCGTGGCTACACCTTC
CDR3aa: CASSQVLPFGGRGYTF

abundance: .
j_gene: TRBJ1-1
v_gene: TRBV5-1
d_gene: TRBD1
CDR3nt: TGCGCCAGCAGCTTACAGGGGGCGCGCGACACTGAAGCTTTCTTT
CDR3aa: CASSLQGARDTEAFF

abundance: .
j_gene: TRBJ1-4
v_gene: TRBV15
d_gene: .
CDR3nt: TGTGCCACCAGCAGGGCCTCGGTGGGGGCCGGTGAAAAACTGTTTTTT
CDR3aa: CATSRASVGAGEKLFF

abundance: .
j_gene: TRBJ2-3
v_gene: TRBV9
d_gene: TRBD1
CDR3nt: TGTGCCAGCAGCGTCCGGGACAGGCTTAGCACAGATACGCAGTATTTT
CDR3aa: CASSVRDRLSTDTQYF

abundance: .
j_gene: TRBJ2-7
v_gene: TRBV6-6
d_gene: .
CDR3nt: TGTGCCAGCAGTCGCGGAGGGCACGAGCAGTACTTC
CDR3aa: CASSRGGHEQYF

abundance: .
j_gene: TRBJ2-1
v_gene: TRBV6-6
d_gene: TRBD2
CDR3nt: TGTGCCAGCACCATAGCGGGGGGTACAAAAAATGAGCAGTTCTTC
CDR3aa: CASTIAGGTKNEQFF

abundance: .
j_gene: TRBJ2-5
v_gene: TRBV2
d_gene: TRBD2
CDR3nt: TGTGCCAGCACCTTGACTAGCGGCTCCTTTAAAGAGACCCAGTACTTC
CDR3aa: CASTLTSGSFKETQYF

abundance: .
j_gene: TRBJ2-7
v_gene: TRBV10-3
d_gene: .
CDR3nt: TGTGCCATCAGTGAGGTAGCCGCAAACGAGCAGTACTTC
CDR3aa: CAISEVAANEQYF

abundance: .
j_gene: TRBJ2-2
v_gene: TRBV27
d_gene: .
CDR3nt: TGTGCCAGCACTCCCCTCGGAGGGAACACCGGGGAGCTGTTTTTT
CDR3aa: CASTPLGGNTGELFF